The present TCR beta chain was sequenced within a study of T cells expressing NK-cell markers. Turning to the study itself: From sorted CD3+CD56+NKG2C+, CD3+CD56+NKG2C- and CD3+CD56-NKG2C+ T cells came the TCR beta repertoires. Among eight sequenced donors, seven carried HCMV seropositivity while one was seronegative.

TCRdb reprocessed the 5' RACE reads and stores each CDR3 protein as one record, lacking DNA. Recorded for this sample: 400,000 to 550,000 distinct CDR3 sequences. The CDR3 is made up of 13 amino acids. Per germline, CDR1 LGHNA and CDR2 YNFKEQ. This receptor was taken from a woman between 18 and 70 years old in good health. The J gene is TRBJ2-2, the V gene TRBV4-2. Source material: blood T cells: a sorted CD56 or NKG2C T cell subset, CD4+ or CD8+ T cells, or bulk PBMC T cells (not recorded which). The chain's CDR3 is CASSQATSGELFF.